The sequence of this TCR beta chain was determined in a study of tumor and adjacent non-tumor tissue in lung cancer. Study results and limitations: Normal lung showed higher cumulative top 100 clone frequency than tumor. Significantly higher TCR diversity was found in tumor than normal lung.

TCRbeta libraries were built with three rounds of nested PCR, modified from ARM-PCR. TCRdb re-called the multiplex PCR reads through MiXCR, storing one row per CDR3 protein. The sample shows about 120,000 distinct CDR3 sequences, over 75% of them seen only once. Of note for this clonotype: The antigen is not known. The junction shows a germline mismatch at one end, possibly a read error.

RNA was extracted from bulk tissue without any cell sorting. Germline V lookup: CDR1 SGHKS, CDR2 YYEKEE (reference sequence). This CDR3 spans 16 amino acids. This chain links TRBV5-5 with TRBJ1-1, with D possibly being TRBD1 (5 bases). The origin of this receptor is a man in his 70s with non-small cell lung cancer. The sequencing input was lung tumor tissue. CDR3 in amino acids: CANPLISPGGVTVAFF. The CDR3 DNA sequence: TGTGCAAACCCATTAATTTCCCCCGGAGGGGTTACTGTAGCTTTCTTT.